The next 8 T cell receptor beta chains were all read from a single sample in a study of beta chain features in type 1 diabetes (dated by TCRdb to the late 2010s). These receptors have no identified antigens. Overall study results and their limits: A moderate but significant shortening of TCRB CDR3 length was observed in type 1 diabetes patients in all four CD4+ subsets.

Library preparation was by the immunoSEQ multiplex PCR assay. The High Capacity cDNA Reverse Transcription Kit was used to reverse transcribe all of the isolated RNA, meaning that expressed TCRB transcripts were what got sequenced. TCRdb took this table from immuneACCESS and kept in-frame rearrangements with V and J called. Such tables lack part of the clones; where checked against another copy, unresolved V genes explain under half of the gap, and the rest is unexplained. This sample holds about 700,000 clones; over 10% were observed only once. About 0.02% of the sample lies in the top ten. Material for sequencing was naive CD4+ T cells from blood. The cell subset or site label, read with the paper, signifies: true naive CD4+ T cells. These receptor sequences come from a man between 18 and 35 years old with type 1 diabetes.

This sequence joins TRBV5-1 and TRBJ2-1, with 7 bases that match TRBD1. This CDR3 has 15 amino acids. Germline V gene sequence: CDR1 SGHRS, CDR2 YFSETQ. V lost 8 bases and J lost 5; bases outside the gene matches: 13. The CDR3 loop is CASRLWAGGHNEQFF. CDR3 coding DNA: TGCGCCAGTCGCCTATGGGCAGGGGGTCACAATGAGCAGTTCTTC.

A word on this clone: This CDR3 is also generated by other DNA sequences in the sample. This CDR3 reads CSVERQLNTEAFF. CDR3 sequence (DNA): TGCAGCGTTGAGCGGCAGTTAAACACTGAAGCTTTCTTT. The chain employs TRBV29-1 and TRBJ1-1; no firm D call. Germline CDR1 SQVTM, CDR2 ANQGSEA. The CDR3 is 13 amino acids. V lost 3 bases and J lost 2, with 10 bases in between.

The sample holds a few counts of this clone. The chain links TRBV6-5 to TRBJ2-7; D not certain. There are 15 residues in the CDR3. CDR1 is MNHEY, CDR2 SVGAGI, per germline. The V and J ends lost 1 base and 3 bases respectively, with 13 bases between them. CDR3 coding DNA: TGTGCCAGCAGTTACTTAATGGCTTCGCGCTACGAGCAGTACTTC. Protein product: CASSYLMASRYEQYF.

The chain carries TRBV19 and TRBJ2-3; 13 nucleotides align to TRBD2. V lost 9 bases, J lost 4 bases, and 13 bases stayed unmatched. Germline lookup yields CDR1 LNHDA and CDR2 SQIVND (reference sequence). The CDR3 extends over 17 amino acids. For the CDR3, the DNA is TGTGCCAGCGGACTAGCGGGGGCCACGGATATGCCAGATACGCAGTATTTT. It is translated as CASGLAGATDMPDTQYF.

The chain carries TRBV4-1 and TRBJ2-7; D gene unclear. The V gene's germline CDR1 is MGHRA and CDR2 YSYEKL. V lost 0 bases, J lost 0 bases, and 9 bases lay in between. There are 15 residues in the CDR3. Written as DNA, the CDR3 is TGCGCCAGCAGCCAAGATTCCCAGCCCTCCTACGAGCAGTACTTC. Its protein is CASSQDSQPSYEQYF.

There are a few counts of this clone. The chain couples TRBV6-1 to TRBJ2-3; D remains unclear. Germline-derived CDR1 and CDR2 are MNHNS and SASEGT. V was trimmed by 7 bases and J by 6 bases, leaving 14 bases between them. The length of the CDR3 is 13 residues. The CDR3 spells CASNRPSGDTQYF. In nucleotides, the CDR3 is TGTGCCAGCAACCGACCCTCCGGGGATACGCAGTATTTT.

The chain employs TRBV27 and TRBJ2-7, with D possibly TRBD1 on 5 matching bases. The CDR3 runs to 16 residues. Trimming pared 3 bases from V and 2 bases from J, leaving 17 bases between. Germline CDR1 is MNHEY and CDR2 is SMNVEV (reference sequence). The DNA of the CDR3 is TGTGCCAGCAGTTTTGTCACCCAGGGTTTAGCCTACGAGCAGTACTTC. Its translation is CASSFVTQGLAYEQYF.

The CDR3 DNA reads as TGCGCCAGCAGCTTGGAGGGGGTTGGCGAGCAGTTCTTC. Translation gives CASSLEGVGEQFF. The V gene is TRBV5-1, the J gene TRBJ2-1, with D possibly TRBD1 on 6 matching bases. The V and J ends lost 0 bases and 10 bases respectively, with 11 bases between them. Germline assignment: CDR1 SGHRS and CDR2 YFSETQ. This CDR3 spans 13 amino acids.